Each of the 5 T cell receptor beta chains below was sequenced from the same sample in a study of regulatory T cells in long-lasting Graves disease. For TCR beta, libraries came from iRepertoire HTBI primers and Arm-PCR of CDR3 regions. Each CDR3 protein gets one entry after TCRdb re-called the multiplex PCR reads with MiXCR. The sample holds approximately 400,000 distinct CDR3 sequences; approximately 15% are singletons and the top ten take approximately 7.8%. The time point is: newly diagnosed GD, antithyroid drugs for less than 3 months. The TCR library was made from RNA extracted from PBMCs. These data were also reused for a study on T cells in Graves' hyperthyroidism and ophthalmopathy.

The material sequenced was peripheral blood mononuclear cells (PBMCs), taken at new diagnosis, from a patient treated with antithyroid drugs. These receptors all stem from a woman between 40 and 55 years old with Graves disease.

A remark on this clonotype: A far more abundant clone sits one base away, making this likely a read error. This chain joins TRBV29-1 and TRBJ2-7; TRBD1 matches 11 bases. Trimming took 8 bases from V and 7 from J; bases not matched to a gene: 13. This CDR3 is built from 14 residues. CDR1 and CDR2 (germline): SQVTM, ANQGSEA. The CDR3 spells CSIYGDRGFAEQYF. The CDR3 DNA follows: TGCAGCATCTACGGGGACAGGGGGTTCGCGGAGCAGTACTTC.

This clonotype was observed many times. The V call is TRBV3-1, the J call TRBJ1-4; 7 nucleotides match TRBD1. CDR1 LGHDT and CDR2 YNNKEL come from the germline V gene (reference sequence). The CDR3 is made up of 14 amino acids. Trimming removed 7 bases from V and 8 bases from J; junction bases left unmatched: 10. The CDR3 reads CASTLRQGGEKLFF. Here the CDR3 DNA reads TGTGCCAGCACCCTAAGACAGGGAGGAGAAAAACTGTTTTTT.

This clonotype has a handful of counts. The CDR3: CASSLGPGTGGGEKLFF. In DNA, the CDR3 is TGCGCCAGCAGCTTGGGACCCGGGACAGGGGGCGGTGAAAAACTGTTTTTT. This chain joins TRBV5-1 and TRBJ1-4; 12 positions match TRBD1. CDR3 length equals 17 residues. The V gene end was trimmed by 0 bases and the J gene end by 7 bases; junction bases not matched to a gene: 7. Germline values: CDR1 SGHRS, CDR2 YFSETQ.

The rearrangement joins TRBV6-1 to TRBJ2-7, with 9 bases lining up with TRBD2. V lost 5 bases to trimming and J lost 0 bases; unmatched junction nucleotides: 8. The CDR3 totals 16 residues. Germline CDR1 is MNHNS and CDR2 is SASEGT. CDR3 in amino acids: CASSHFSGSLSYEQYF. Here the CDR3 DNA reads TGTGCCAGCAGTCACTTTAGCGGGAGTCTCTCCTACGAGCAGTACTTC.

This clonotype was seen ten or more times. The V gene is TRBV5-6, the J gene TRBJ2-4; D is unclear. The CDR3 is made up of 11 amino acids. V was shortened by 4 bases and J by 5 bases, with 4 bases between the two germline ends. Germline CDR1 reads SGHDT; CDR2 reads YYEEEE. The CDR3 loop reads CASSRQNIQYF. The CDR3 DNA follows: TGTGCCAGCAGCCGGCAAAACATTCAGTACTTC.